Sequencing of this TCR beta chain was carried out in a study of T cell responses to AZD1222 COVID-19 vaccine. Overall study context: Second-dose intervals of approximately 4 or approximately 12 weeks were pooled.

A note on this clone: As yet, its antigen is unknown.

TCRdb keeps only in-frame clones here, not all; method: immunoSEQ multiplex PCR. Of 180,000 or so clones in the sample, roughly 94% were seen once. General observations from the study: Spike-wide coverage was observed for vaccine-associated CD4 TCRs, with dominant responses at 160-218 and 743-854.

The CDR3 spans 14 residues. Germline-derived CDR1 and CDR2 are DFQATT and SNEGSKA (reference sequence). V was trimmed by 3 bases and J by 8 bases, leaving 17 bases between them. The V and J genes are TRBV20-1 and TRBJ1-5, with a tentative D call TRBD1 (6 bases). The clonotype originates from an adult in good health. Material: peripheral blood, obtained on day 0 of AZD1222 vaccination. This chain's CDR3 is CSASMGGGREPQHF. The DNA of the CDR3 is TGCAGTGCTAGTATGGGGGGGGGCCGTGAGCCCCAGCATTTT.